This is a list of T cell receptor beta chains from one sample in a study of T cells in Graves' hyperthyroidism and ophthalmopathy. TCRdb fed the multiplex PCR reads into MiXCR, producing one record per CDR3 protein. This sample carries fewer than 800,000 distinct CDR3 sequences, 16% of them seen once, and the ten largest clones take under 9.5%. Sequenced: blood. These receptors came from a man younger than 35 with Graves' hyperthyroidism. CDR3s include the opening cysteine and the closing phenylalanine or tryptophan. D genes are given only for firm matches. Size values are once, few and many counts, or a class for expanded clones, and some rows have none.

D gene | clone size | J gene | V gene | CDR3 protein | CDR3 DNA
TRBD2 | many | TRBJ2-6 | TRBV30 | CAWEAGVLGANVLTF | TGTGCCTGGGAAGCGGGAGTGCTAGGGGCCAACGTCCTGACTTTC
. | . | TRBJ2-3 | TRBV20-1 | CSASDPRIPTDTQYF | TGCAGTGCTAGTGATCCGCGGATTCCCACAGATACGCAGTATTTT
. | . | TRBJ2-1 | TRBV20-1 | CSAEDGAYNEQFF | TGCAGTGCTGAAGACGGGGCCTACAATGAGCAGTTCTTC
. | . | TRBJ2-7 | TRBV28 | CASSSPWEDGVYEQYF | TGTGCCAGCAGCTCCCCCTGGGAGGATGGGGTATACGAGCAGTACTTC
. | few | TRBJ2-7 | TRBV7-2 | CASSLDLGSGEQYF | TGTGCCAGCAGCTTAGACCTAGGGAGTGGAGAGCAGTACTTC
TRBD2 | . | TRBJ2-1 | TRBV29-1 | CSVVAGGVGEQFF | TGCAGCGTTGTAGCGGGAGGCGTGGGTGAGCAGTTCTTC
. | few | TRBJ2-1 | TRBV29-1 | CSVEGLPELLYNEQFF | TGCAGCGTTGAAGGGCTACCAGAGCTCCTCTACAATGAGCAGTTCTTC
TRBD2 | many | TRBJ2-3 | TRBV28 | CASSLLTSGSPDSSTDTQYF | TGTGCCAGCAGTTTGCTGACTAGCGGGAGTCCAGACTCTAGCACAGATACGCAGTATTTT
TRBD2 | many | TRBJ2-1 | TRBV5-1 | CASSFTSGSYEQFF | TGCGCCAGCAGCTTCACTAGCGGGAGTTATGAGCAGTTCTTC
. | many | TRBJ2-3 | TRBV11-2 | CASSHPRTESYSDTQYF | TGTGCCAGCAGCCATCCTAGGACGGAAAGCTACTCGGATACGCAGTATTTT
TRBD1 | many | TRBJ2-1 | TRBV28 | CASSPLDRGGSDEQFF | TGTGCCAGCAGTCCCTTAGACAGGGGAGGTAGCGATGAGCAGTTCTTC
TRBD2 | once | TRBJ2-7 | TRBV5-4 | CASSPRLAGGDEQYF | TGTGCCAGCAGCCCCAGACTAGCGGGAGGCGACGAGCAGTACTTC
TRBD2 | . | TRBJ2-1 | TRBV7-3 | CASLLAEFYNEQFF | TGTGCCAGCTTACTAGCGGAATTCTACAATGAGCAGTTCTTC
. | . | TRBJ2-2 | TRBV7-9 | CASSRARTGELFF | TGTGCCAGCAGCCGGGCCCGAACCGGGGAGCTGTTTTTT
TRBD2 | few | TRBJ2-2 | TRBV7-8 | CASSFREREGPGELFF | TGTGCCAGCAGCTTTCGAGAGCGGGAGGGCCCGGGGGAGCTGTTTTTT
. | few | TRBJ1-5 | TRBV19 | CASSISAGPNQPQHF | TGTGCCAGTAGTATTTCGGCAGGGCCTAATCAGCCCCAGCATTTT
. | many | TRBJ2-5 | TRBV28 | CASTNRAPQETQYF | TGTGCCAGCACCAACAGGGCCCCCCAGGAGACCCAGTACTTC
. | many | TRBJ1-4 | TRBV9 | CASSAQTATNEKLFF | TGTGCCAGCAGCGCCCAGACAGCAACTAATGAAAAACTGTTTTTT
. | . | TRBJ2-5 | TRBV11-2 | CASSPGASWETQYF | TGTGCCAGCAGCCCCGGAGCGAGTTGGGAGACCCAGTACTTC
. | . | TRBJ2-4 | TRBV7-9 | CASSPPGAARNIQYF | TGTGCCAGCAGCCCCCCGGGGGCGGCCAGGAACATTCAGTACTTC
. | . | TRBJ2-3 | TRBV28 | CASRTDLRDTQYF | TGTGCCAGCAGAACGGACCTGAGGGATACGCAGTATTTT
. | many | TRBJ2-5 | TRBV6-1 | CASRDPMTQYF | TGTGCCAGCAGGGACCCAATGACCCAGTACTTC
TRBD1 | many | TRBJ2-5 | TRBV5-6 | CASSLSPQGLETQYF | TGTGCCAGCAGCTTGTCGCCACAGGGGTTAGAGACCCAGTACTTC
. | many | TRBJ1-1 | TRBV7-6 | CASSSSVENTEAFF | TGTGCCAGCAGCTCGTCTGTGGAGAACACTGAAGCTTTCTTT
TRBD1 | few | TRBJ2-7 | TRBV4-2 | CASSLGQGLEQYF | TGTGCCAGCAGCCTAGGACAGGGACTCGAGCAGTACTTC
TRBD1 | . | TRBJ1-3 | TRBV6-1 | CASTRQGENTIYF | TGTGCCAGCACCCGACAGGGGGAAAACACCATATATTTT
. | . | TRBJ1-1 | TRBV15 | CATSRDPGGRTNTEAFF | TGTGCCACCAGCAGAGACCCTGGGGGAAGGACGAACACTGAAGCTTTCTTT
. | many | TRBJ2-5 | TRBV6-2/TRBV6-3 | CASNPSLWGVQETQYF | TGTGCCAGCAATCCGAGCCTATGGGGTGTTCAAGAGACCCAGTACTTC
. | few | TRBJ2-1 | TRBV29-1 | CSAIADTDDNEQFF | TGCAGCGCTATTGCTGACACCGACGACAATGAGCAGTTCTTC
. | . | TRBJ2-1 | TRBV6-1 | CASRRLGLITSYNEQFF | TGTGCCAGCCGCCGCCTTGGGTTGATTACTTCCTACAATGAGCAGTTCTTC
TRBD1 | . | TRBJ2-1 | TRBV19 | CASRYMDRGLNNEQFF | TGTGCCAGTAGATATATGGACAGGGGGCTGAACAATGAGCAGTTCTTC
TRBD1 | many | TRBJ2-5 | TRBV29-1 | CSVGQGGETQYF | TGCAGCGTTGGACAGGGGGGGGAGACCCAGTACTTC
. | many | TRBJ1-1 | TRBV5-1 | CASSLTGEITEAFF | TGCGCCAGCAGCTTAACTGGGGAGATCACTGAAGCTTTCTTT
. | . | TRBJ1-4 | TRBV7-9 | CASSLGYWTTNEKLFF | TGTGCCAGCAGCTTAGGCTACTGGACAACTAATGAAAAACTGTTTTTT
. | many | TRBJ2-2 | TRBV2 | CASSEDPRSTGELFF | TGTGCCAGCAGTGAAGACCCGCGTAGCACCGGGGAGCTGTTTTTT
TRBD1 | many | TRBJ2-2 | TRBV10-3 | CAISESGQGPAGELFF | TGTGCCATCAGTGAGTCCGGACAGGGTCCTGCCGGGGAGCTGTTTTTT
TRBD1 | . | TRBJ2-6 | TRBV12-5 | CASGYGTGGYSGANVLTF | TGTGCTAGTGGCTACGGGACAGGGGGTTACTCTGGGGCCAACGTCCTGACTTTC
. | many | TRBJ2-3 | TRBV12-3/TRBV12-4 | CASSPGPDTQYF | TGTGCCAGCAGTCCCGGGCCCGATACGCAGTATTTT
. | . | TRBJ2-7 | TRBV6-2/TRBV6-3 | CASSYSTGSRAYEQYF | TGTGCCAGCAGTTACTCGACCGGGAGTAGGGCCTACGAGCAGTACTTC
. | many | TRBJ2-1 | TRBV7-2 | CASSLNPYNEQFF | TGTGCCAGCAGCTTAAATCCATACAATGAGCAGTTCTTC
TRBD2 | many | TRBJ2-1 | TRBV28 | CASSFHGDGLAGGRYNEQFF | TGTGCCAGCAGTTTCCATGGCGACGGACTAGCGGGAGGGAGGTACAATGAGCAGTTCTTC
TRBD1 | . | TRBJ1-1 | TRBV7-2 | CASSADRGQTEAFF | TGTGCCAGCAGCGCTGACAGGGGGCAAACTGAAGCTTTCTTT
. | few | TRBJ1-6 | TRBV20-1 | CSARDVDVAGPNSPLHF | TGCAGTGCTAGAGATGTCGATGTGGCAGGGCCAAATTCACCCCTCCACTTT
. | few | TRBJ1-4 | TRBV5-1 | CASSPRAYATNEKLFF | TGCGCCAGCAGCCCCCGGGCGTATGCAACTAATGAAAAACTGTTTTTT
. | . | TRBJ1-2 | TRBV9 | CASGGGAAGYTF | TGTGCCAGCGGGGGGGGGGCCGCTGGCTACACCTTC
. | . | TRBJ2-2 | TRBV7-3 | CASSLSGGTVTGELFF | TGTGCCAGCAGCTTAAGTGGGGGTACGGTCACCGGGGAGCTGTTTTTT